This passage covers 8 T cell receptor beta chains from one sample sequenced in a study of cytomegalovirus exposure and HLA in healthy donors. PCR involved 60 Vbeta and 13 Jbeta primers. Assay: immunoSEQ multiplex PCR; the TCRdb copy retains only in-frame clones and omits some. The sample includes 100,000 to 150,000 clones, 73% of them seen just once. The sequenced material came from PBMCs. The receptors stem from a man between 60 and 75 years old in good health and CMV-seropositive.

This clone was observed a few times. The V gene is TRBV28, the J gene TRBJ1-4; D is perhaps TRBD1 (5 bases). V was clipped by 7 bases and J by 5 bases, with 8 bases between them. Germline loops: CDR1 MDHEN, CDR2 SYDVKM. This CDR3 contains 12 residues. CDR3: CASNGGNEKLFF. CDR3 nucleotides: TGTGCCAGCAACGGGGGAAATGAAAAACTGTTTTTT. Full variable domain (missing parts from reference TRBV28 and TRBJ1-4): DVKVTQSSRYLVKRTGEKVFLECVQDMDHENMFWYRQDPGLGLRLIYFSYDVKMKEKGDIPEGYSVSREKKERFSLILESASTNQTSMYLCASNGGNEKLFFGSGTQLSVL.

This clone was picked up one time. The chain has TRBV28 and TRBJ1-1; the D is unclear. Trimming removed 6 bases from V and 1 base from J, with 15 bases in between. CDR1 MDHEN and CDR2 SYDVKM come from the germline V gene. The CDR3 has 15 residues. The CDR3 region has the DNA TGTGCCAGCAGCAGTTTTCGGGAATCGAACACTGAAGCTTTCTTT. Protein product: CASSSFRESNTEAFF.

Only a few counts were recorded for this clone. The chain couples TRBV30 to TRBJ2-1, with TRBD1 identical over 8 bases. The CDR3 has 15 residues. Germline values: CDR1 GTSNPN, CDR2 SVGIG (reference sequence). The J segment lost 9 bases and the V segment lost 3 bases, leaving 13 bases of the junction unmatched. The CDR3 sequence is CAWSERTGRFTEQFF. CDR3 in DNA: TGTGCCTGGAGCGAGCGGACAGGGCGGTTCACTGAGCAGTTCTTC.

This chain's CDR3 is CASTQGAVGDTEAFF. CDR3 nucleotides: TGTGCCAGCACTCAGGGGGCGGTTGGAGACACTGAAGCTTTCTTT. The chain recombines TRBV6-5 with TRBJ1-1; 8 bases map to TRBD1. J was trimmed by 3 bases and V by 7 bases; bases with no gene match: 10. The CDR3 covers 15 residues. Germline CDR1 and CDR2: MNHEY and SVGAGI.

The genes are TRBV29-1 and TRBJ2-7, with 7 bases fitting TRBD1. The ends lost 6 bases at V and 4 bases at J; junction bases unmatched: 9. The CDR3 is 13 residues long. Germline CDR1 reads SQVTM; CDR2 reads ANQGSEA. The CDR3 here is CSVGAGGSYEQYF. The CDR3 coding sequence is TGCAGCGTCGGGGCAGGGGGTTCATACGAGCAGTACTTC.

This sequence joins TRBV9 and TRBJ1-4, with TRBD1 as a possible D gene (5 bases). Germline-derived CDR1 and CDR2 are SGDLS and YYNGEE. This CDR3 comprises 14 residues. Trimming shortened V by 4 bases and J by 8 bases, and 15 bases separated the two germline ends. CDR3 protein: CASSSRREGEKLFF. CDR3 DNA sequence: TGTGCCAGCAGCTCCCGCAGGGAAGGGGAAAAACTGTTTTTT.

This clone was detected once. V and J are TRBV9 and TRBJ1-3; D gene unclear. The V end was cut by 0 bases, the J end by 6 bases, with 7 bases between. Germline V gene lookup returns CDR1 SGDLS and CDR2 YYNGEE. CDR3 length: 13 residues. The CDR3 nucleotides read TGTGCCAGCAGCGTAGGCGGCCAAAACACCATATATTTT. Translation: CASSVGGQNTIYF.

The chain employs TRBV27 and TRBJ1-1; TRBD1 might be the D (5 bases). The CDR3 is made up of 16 amino acids. Between the trimmed V and J ends, which lost 5 bases and 1 base, there was a span of 17 bases. Germline V gene lookup returns CDR1 MNHEY and CDR2 SMNVEV (reference sequence). CDR3 region: CASSHSGGETNTEAFF. The CDR3, as DNA: TGTGCCAGCAGTCACTCTGGGGGGGAAACGAACACTGAAGCTTTCTTT.